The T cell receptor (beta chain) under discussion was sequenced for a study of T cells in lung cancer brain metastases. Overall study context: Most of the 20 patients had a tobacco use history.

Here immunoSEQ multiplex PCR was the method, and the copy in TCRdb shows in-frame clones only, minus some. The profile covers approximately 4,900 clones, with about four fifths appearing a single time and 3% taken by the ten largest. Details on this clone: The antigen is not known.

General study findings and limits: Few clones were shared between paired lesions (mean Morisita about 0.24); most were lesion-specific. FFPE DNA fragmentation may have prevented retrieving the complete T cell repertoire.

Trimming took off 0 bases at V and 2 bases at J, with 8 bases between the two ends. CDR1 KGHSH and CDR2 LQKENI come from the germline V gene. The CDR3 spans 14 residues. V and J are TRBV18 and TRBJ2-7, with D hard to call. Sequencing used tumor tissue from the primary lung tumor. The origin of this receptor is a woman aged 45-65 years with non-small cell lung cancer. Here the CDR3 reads CASSPPGPTYEQYF. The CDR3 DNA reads TGTGCCAGCTCACCACCAGGACCGACCTACGAGCAGTACTTC.